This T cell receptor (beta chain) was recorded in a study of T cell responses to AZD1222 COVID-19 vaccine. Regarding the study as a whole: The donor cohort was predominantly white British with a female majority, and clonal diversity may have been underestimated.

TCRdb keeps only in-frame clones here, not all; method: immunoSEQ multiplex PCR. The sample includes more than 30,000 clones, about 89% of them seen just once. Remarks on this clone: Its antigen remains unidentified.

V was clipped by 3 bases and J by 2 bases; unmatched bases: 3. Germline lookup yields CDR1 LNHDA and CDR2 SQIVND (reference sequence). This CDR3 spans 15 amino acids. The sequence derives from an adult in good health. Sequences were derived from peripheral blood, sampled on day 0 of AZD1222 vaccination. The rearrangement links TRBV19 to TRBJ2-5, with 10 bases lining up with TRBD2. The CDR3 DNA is TGTGCCAGTAGTATCGGACTAGCGGAACAAGAGACCCAGTACTTC. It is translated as CASSIGLAEQETQYF.